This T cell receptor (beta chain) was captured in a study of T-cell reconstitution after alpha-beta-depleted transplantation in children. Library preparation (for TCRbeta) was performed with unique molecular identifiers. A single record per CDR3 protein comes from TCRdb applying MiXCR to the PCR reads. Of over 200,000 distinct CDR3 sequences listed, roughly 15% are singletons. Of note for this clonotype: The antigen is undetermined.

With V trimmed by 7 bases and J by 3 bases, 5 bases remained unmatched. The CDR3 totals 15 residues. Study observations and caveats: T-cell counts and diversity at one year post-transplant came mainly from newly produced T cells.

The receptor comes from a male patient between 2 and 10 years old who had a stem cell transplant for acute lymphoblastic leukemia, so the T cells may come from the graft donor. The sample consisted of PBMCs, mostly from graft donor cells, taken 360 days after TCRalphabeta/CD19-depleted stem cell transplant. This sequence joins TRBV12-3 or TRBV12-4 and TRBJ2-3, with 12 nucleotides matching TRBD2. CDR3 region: CASNLAGGITDTQYF. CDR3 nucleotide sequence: TGTGCCAGCAATCTAGCGGGGGGGATTACAGATACGCAGTATTTT.